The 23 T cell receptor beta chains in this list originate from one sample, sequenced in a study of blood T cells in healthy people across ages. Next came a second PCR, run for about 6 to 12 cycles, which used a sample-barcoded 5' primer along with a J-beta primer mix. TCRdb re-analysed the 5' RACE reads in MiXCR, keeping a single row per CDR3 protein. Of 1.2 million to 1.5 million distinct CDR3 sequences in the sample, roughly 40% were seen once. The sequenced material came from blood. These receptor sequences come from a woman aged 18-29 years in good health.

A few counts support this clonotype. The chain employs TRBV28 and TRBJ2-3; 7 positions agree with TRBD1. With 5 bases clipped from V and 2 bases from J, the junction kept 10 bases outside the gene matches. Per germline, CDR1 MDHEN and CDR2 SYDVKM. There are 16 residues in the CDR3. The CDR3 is CASSTPGQASTDTQYF. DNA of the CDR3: TGTGCCAGCAGTACCCCAGGACAGGCCTCCACAGATACGCAGTATTTT.

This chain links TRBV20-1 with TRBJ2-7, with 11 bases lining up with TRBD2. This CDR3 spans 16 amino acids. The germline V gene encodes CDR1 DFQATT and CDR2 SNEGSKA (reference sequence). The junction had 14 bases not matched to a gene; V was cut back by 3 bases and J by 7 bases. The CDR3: CSASFRTSGSYNEQYF. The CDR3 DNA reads TGCAGTGCTAGTTTCCGGACTAGCGGGTCCTACAATGAGCAGTACTTC.

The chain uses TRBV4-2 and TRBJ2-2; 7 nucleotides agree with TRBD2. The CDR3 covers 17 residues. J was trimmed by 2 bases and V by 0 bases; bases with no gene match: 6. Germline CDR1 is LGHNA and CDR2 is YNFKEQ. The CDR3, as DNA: TGTGCCAGCAGCCAAGATCCCGGGACTATTAACACCGGGGAGCTGTTTTTT. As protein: CASSQDPGTINTGELFF.

CDR3 in DNA: TGCAGCGTTTGTGACAGGGACTCCTACGAGCAGTACTTC. Residues: CSVCDRDSYEQYF. The V and J genes are TRBV29-1 and TRBJ2-7; 7 bases match TRBD1. The germline V gene has CDR1 SQVTM and CDR2 ANQGSEA. V lost 5 bases, J lost 0 bases, and 4 bases stayed unmatched. The CDR3 consists of 13 residues.

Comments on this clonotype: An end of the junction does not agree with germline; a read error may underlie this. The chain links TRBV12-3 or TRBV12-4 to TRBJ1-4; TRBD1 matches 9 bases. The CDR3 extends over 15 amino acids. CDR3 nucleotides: TGTGCCGGCAGTTCAGCCGGGACAGGGAAGGAAAAACTGTTTTTT. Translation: CAGSSAGTGKEKLFF.

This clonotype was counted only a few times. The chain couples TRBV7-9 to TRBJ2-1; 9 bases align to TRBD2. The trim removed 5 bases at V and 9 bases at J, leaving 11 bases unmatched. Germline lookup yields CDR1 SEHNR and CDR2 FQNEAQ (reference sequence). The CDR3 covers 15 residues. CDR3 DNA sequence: TGTGCCAGCAGCACGGGACTAGCCGGAATCGGTGAGCAGTTCTTC. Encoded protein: CASSTGLAGIGEQFF.

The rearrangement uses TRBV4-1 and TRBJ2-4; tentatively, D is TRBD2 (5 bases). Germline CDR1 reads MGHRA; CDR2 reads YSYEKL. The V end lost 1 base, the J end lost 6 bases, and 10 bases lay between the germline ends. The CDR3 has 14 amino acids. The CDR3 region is CASSQGPAANIQYF. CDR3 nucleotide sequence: TGCGCCAGCAGCCAAGGGCCAGCGGCAAACATTCAGTACTTC.

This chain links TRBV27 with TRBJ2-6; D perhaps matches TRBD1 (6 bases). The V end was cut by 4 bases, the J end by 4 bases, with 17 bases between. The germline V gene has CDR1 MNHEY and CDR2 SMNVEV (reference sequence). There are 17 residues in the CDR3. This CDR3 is CASSSDRTLRGANVLTF. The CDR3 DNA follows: TGTGCCAGCAGTTCGGACAGAACCCTGAGGGGGGCCAACGTCCTGACTTTC.

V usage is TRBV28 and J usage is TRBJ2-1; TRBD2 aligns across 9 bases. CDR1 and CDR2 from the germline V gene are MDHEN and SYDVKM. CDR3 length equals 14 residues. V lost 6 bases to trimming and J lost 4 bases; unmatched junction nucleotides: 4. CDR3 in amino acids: CASRMAGGYNEQFF. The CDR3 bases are TGTGCCAGCAGGATGGCGGGGGGGTACAATGAGCAGTTCTTC. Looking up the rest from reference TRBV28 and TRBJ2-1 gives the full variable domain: DVKVTQSSRYLVKRTGEKVFLECVQDMDHENMFWYRQDPGLGLRLIYFSYDVKMKEKGDIPEGYSVSREKKERFSLILESASTNQTSMYLCASRMAGGYNEQFFGPGTRLTVL.

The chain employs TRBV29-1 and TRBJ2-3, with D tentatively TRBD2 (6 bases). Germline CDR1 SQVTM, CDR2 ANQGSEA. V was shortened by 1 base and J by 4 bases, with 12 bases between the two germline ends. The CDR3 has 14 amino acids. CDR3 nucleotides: TGCAGCGTTGAAGGCAGGGAGGAGGCAGATACGCAGTATTTT. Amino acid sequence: CSVEGREEADTQYF.

CDR3 sequence (DNA): TGTGCCAGCAGCCAAGGGACAGGGGAAAATCAGCCCCAGCATTTT. The encoded protein is CASSQGTGENQPQHF. The chain recombines TRBV3-1 with TRBJ1-5, with TRBD1 matching over 9 bases. Trimming at V came to 1 base and at J to 4 bases, leaving 2 bases not matched to a gene. Germline lookup yields CDR1 LGHDT and CDR2 YNNKEL (reference sequence). This CDR3 comprises 15 residues.

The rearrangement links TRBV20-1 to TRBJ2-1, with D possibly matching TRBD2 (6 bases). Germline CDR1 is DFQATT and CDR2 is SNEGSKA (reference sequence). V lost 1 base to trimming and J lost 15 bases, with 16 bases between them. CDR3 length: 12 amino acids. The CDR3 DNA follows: TGCAGTGCTAGAGTAGTGCGGGGAGTTGGGTTCTTC. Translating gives CSARVVRGVGFF.

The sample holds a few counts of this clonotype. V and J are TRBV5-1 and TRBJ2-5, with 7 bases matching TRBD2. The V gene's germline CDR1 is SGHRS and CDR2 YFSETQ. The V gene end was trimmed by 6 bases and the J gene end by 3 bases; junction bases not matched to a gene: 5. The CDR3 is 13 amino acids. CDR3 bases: TGCGCCAGCAAGGATGGGGGGGAAGAGACCCAGTACTTC. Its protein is CASKDGGEETQYF.

CDR3 sequence: CASSLGGQNYNSPLHF. The CDR3 coding sequence is TGTGCCAGCAGCTTAGGGGGACAGAACTATAATTCACCCCTCCACTTT. The chain links TRBV7-9 to TRBJ1-6; 7 bases fit TRBD1. CDR3 length: 16 amino acids. CDR1 and CDR2 (germline): SEHNR, FQNEAQ (reference sequence). V shed 1 base, J shed 3 bases, and the junction held 3 bases outside the gene matches.

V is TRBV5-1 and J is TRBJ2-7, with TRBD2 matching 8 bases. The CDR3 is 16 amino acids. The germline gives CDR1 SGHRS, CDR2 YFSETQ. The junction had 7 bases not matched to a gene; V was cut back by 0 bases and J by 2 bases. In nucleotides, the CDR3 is TGCGCCAGCAGCTTGGGTAGCGGGACGTCGACCTACGAGCAGTACTTC. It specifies CASSLGSGTSTYEQYF. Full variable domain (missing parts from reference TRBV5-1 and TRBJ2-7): KAGVTQTPRYLIKTRGQQVTLSCSPISGHRSVSWYQQTPGQGLQFLFEYFSETQRNKGNFPGRFSGRQFSNSRSEMNVSTLELGDSALYLCASSLGSGTSTYEQYFGPGTRLTVT.

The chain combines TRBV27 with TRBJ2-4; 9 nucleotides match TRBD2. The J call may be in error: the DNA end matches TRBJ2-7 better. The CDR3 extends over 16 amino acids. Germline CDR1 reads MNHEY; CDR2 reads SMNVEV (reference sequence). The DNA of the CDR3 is TGTGCCAGCAGTTTATCCTACGGCGGGGGGGCCTACGAGCAGTACTTC. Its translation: CASSLSYGGGAYEQYF.

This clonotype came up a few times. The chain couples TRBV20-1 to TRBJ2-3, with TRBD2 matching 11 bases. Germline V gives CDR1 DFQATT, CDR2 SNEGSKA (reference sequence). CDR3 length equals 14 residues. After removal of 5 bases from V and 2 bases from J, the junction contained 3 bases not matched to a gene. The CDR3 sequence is CSARLAGNTDTQYF. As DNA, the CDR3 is TGCAGTGCTCGACTAGCGGGGAACACAGATACGCAGTATTTT.

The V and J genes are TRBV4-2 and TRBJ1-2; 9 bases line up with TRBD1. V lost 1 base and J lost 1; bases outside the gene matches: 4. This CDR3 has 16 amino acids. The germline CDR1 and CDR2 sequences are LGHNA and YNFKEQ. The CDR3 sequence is CASSQARQGGNYGYTF. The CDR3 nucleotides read TGTGCCAGCAGCCAAGCCCGACAGGGGGGTAACTATGGCTACACCTTC.

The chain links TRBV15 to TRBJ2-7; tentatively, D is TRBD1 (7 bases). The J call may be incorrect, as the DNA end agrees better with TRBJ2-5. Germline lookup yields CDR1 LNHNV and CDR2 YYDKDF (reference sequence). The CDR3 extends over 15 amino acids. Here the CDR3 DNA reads TGTGCCACCAGCAGTGGAACAGGGGAGGTAGAGACCCAGTACTTC. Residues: CATSSGTGEVETQYF.

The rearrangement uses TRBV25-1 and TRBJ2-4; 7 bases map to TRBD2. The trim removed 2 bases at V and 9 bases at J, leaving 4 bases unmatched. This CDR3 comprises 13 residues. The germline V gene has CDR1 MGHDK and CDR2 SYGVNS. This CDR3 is CASSEGLVGIQYF. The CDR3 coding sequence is TGTGCCAGCAGTGAAGGACTAGTGGGCATTCAGTACTTC.

DNA of the CDR3: TGTGCCAGCAGCTTGCGCGTCGATTGGACAGCGGGAGTAGGAGAGACCCAGTACTTC. Its protein is CASSLRVDWTAGVGETQYF. This chain uses TRBV13 with TRBJ2-5, with 8 bases identical to TRBD2. The J segment lost 4 bases and the V segment lost 3 bases, leaving 19 bases of the junction unmatched. The CDR3 loop spans 19 amino acids. Germline V gene lookup returns CDR1 PRHDT and CDR2 FYEKMQ (reference sequence).

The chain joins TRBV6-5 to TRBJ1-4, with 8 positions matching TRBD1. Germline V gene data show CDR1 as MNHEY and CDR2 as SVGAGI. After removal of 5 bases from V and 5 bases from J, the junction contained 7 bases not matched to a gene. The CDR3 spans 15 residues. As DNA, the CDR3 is TGTGCCAGCAGTCCCCGGACAGGGCGGAATGAAAAACTGTTTTTT. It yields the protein CASSPRTGRNEKLFF.

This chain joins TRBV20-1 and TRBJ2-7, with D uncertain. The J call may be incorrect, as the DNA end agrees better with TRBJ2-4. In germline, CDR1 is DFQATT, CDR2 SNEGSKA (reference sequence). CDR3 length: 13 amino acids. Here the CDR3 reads CSARDDWVNIQYF. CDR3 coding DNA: TGCAGTGCTAGAGACGACTGGGTAAACATTCAGTACTTC.